One and the same sample provided the 15 T cell receptor beta chains below, sequenced in a study of blood T cells in healthy people across ages. Primed by a sample-barcoded 5' primer and a J-beta primer mix, a second PCR proceeded for about 6 to 11 cycles. TCRdb fed the 5' RACE reads into MiXCR, producing one record per CDR3 protein. The table shows hundreds of thousands of distinct CDR3 sequences, with 58% occurring only once. What was sequenced was blood. The receptor source for this set is a man aged 30-40 years in good health.

The chain carries TRBV27 and TRBJ2-1; D uncertain. The ends were cut back, 3 bases at V and 6 bases at J, with 9 bases in the middle. The CDR3 is 13 amino acids. Germline V gene sequence: CDR1 MNHEY, CDR2 SMNVEV (reference sequence). The CDR3 region has the DNA TGTGCCAGCAGTTTTGGGAAGGTCAATGAGCAGTTCTTC. Amino acid sequence: CASSFGKVNEQFF.

This clonotype was observed a few times. V is TRBV29-1 and J is TRBJ2-5; D call uncertain. Looked up from germline, CDR1 is SQVTM and CDR2 is ANQGSEA. The ends were cut back, 6 bases at V and 4 bases at J, with 6 bases in the middle. This CDR3 contains 10 residues. CDR3 amino acids: CSVTIETQYF. CDR3 DNA sequence: TGCAGCGTCACTATAGAGACCCAGTACTTC.

The rearrangement joins TRBV29-1 to TRBJ2-7; a possible D gene is TRBD1 (6 bases). This CDR3 has 12 amino acids. The V and J ends lost 4 bases and 2 bases respectively, with 9 bases between them. The germline gives CDR1 SQVTM, CDR2 ANQGSEA. The CDR3 nucleotides are TGCAGCGTTGCGGACAGCCCCTACGAGCAGTACTTC. It codes for CSVADSPYEQYF.

This clonotype was detected a few times. The chain carries TRBV20-1 and TRBJ2-5; 8 bases map to TRBD2. V lost 3 bases and J lost 5; bases outside the gene matches: 8. The CDR3 totals 14 residues. The germline V gene encodes CDR1 DFQATT and CDR2 SNEGSKA (reference sequence). For the CDR3, the DNA is TGCAGTGCTAGTACCGGGGGGGGCGTGGAGACCCAGTACTTC. It specifies CSASTGGGVETQYF.

The gene calls are TRBV6-5 and TRBJ1-2; 9 nucleotides line up with TRBD1. CDR1 MNHEY and CDR2 SVGAGI come from the germline V gene. The V segment lost 7 bases and the J segment 1 base; nucleotides outside the gene matches: 4. This CDR3 region has 14 residues. CDR3 in amino acids: CASTGDRVNYGYTF. For the CDR3, the DNA is TGTGCCAGCACCGGGGACAGGGTTAACTATGGCTACACCTTC.

This chain connects TRBV7-6 to TRBJ2-1; D unresolved. The germline V gene encodes CDR1 SGHVS and CDR2 FNYEAQ. Trimming left V 3 bases short and J 4 bases short, with 13 bases between. The CDR3 extends over 15 amino acids. CDR3 region: CASSFGWDGYNEQFF. CDR3 sequence (DNA): TGTGCCAGCAGCTTTGGTTGGGATGGGTACAATGAGCAGTTCTTC.

The J gene is TRBJ2-3, the V gene TRBV15; 10 bases match TRBD2. V shed 4 bases and J 3 bases; nucleotides not matched to a gene: 10. Germline loops: CDR1 LNHNV, CDR2 YYDKDF (reference sequence). The CDR3 covers 17 residues. DNA for the CDR3: TGTGCCACCAGCAAACTACCCAGCGGGGGGGTTACAGATACGCAGTATTTT. It codes for CATSKLPSGGVTDTQYF.

This clonotype was seen just once. V gene TRBV6-2 or TRBV6-3 combines with J gene TRBJ2-7; D is uncertain. The CDR3 sequence is 13 residues long. Germline CDR1 is MNHEY and CDR2 is SVGEGT. Trimming shortened V by 8 bases and J by 2 bases, and 13 bases separated the two germline ends. The CDR3 here is CASVDRMTYEQYF. The CDR3 DNA reads as TGTGCCAGCGTAGACCGCATGACCTACGAGCAGTACTTC.

The rearrangement links TRBV5-1 to TRBJ1-1; 9 nucleotides align to TRBD1. The CDR3 has 16 amino acids. Unmatched junction bases numbered 10, after V lost 6 bases and J lost 1 base. Germline CDR1 and CDR2: SGHRS and YFSETQ. In DNA, the CDR3 is TGCGCCAGCAACTCCGGGACAGGGTGGGCGAACACTGAAGCTTTCTTT. Translating gives CASNSGTGWANTEAFF.

The rearrangement links TRBV3-1 to TRBJ1-2, with D tentatively TRBD1 (5 bases). This CDR3 has 16 residues. Germline V gene lookup returns CDR1 LGHDT and CDR2 YNNKEL (reference sequence). V gave up 4 bases and J gave up 0 bases, with 15 bases separating them. The CDR3 DNA reads as TGTGCCAGCAGCCTACGGGGGACTACCTCTAACTATGGCTACACCTTC. This encodes CASSLRGTTSNYGYTF. Supplemented by reference TRBV3-1 and TRBJ1-2, the full variable domain reads DTAVSQTPKYLVTQMGNDKSIKCEQNLGHDTMYWYKQDSKKFLKIMFSYNNKELIINETVPNRFSPKSPDKAHLNLHINSLELGDSAVYFCASSLRGTTSNYGYTFGSGTRLTVV.

V gene TRBV5-1 combines with J gene TRBJ2-5, with D possibly TRBD1 on 6 matching bases. The CDR3 has 14 amino acids. Germline assignment: CDR1 SGHRS and CDR2 YFSETQ. Trimming shortened V by 4 bases and J by 0 bases, and 10 bases separated the two germline ends. The CDR3 here is CASSATGYQETQYF. CDR3 nucleotides: TGCGCCAGCAGCGCTACAGGGTACCAAGAGACCCAGTACTTC.

J is TRBJ2-7 and V is TRBV7-9; D ambiguous. V lost 5 bases and J 0 bases, leaving 8 bases between the germline ends. Per germline, CDR1 SEHNR and CDR2 FQNEAQ (reference sequence). The CDR3 has 13 amino acids. CDR3: CASSHHPSYEQYF. In DNA form, the CDR3 reads TGTGCCAGCAGCCATCACCCCTCCTACGAGCAGTACTTC. Supplemented by reference TRBV7-9 and TRBJ2-7, the full variable domain reads DTGVSQNPRHKITKRGQNVTFRCDPISEHNRLYWYRQTLGQGPEFLTYFQNEAQLEKSRLLSDRFSAERPKGSFSTLEIQRTEQGDSAMYLCASSHHPSYEQYFGPGTRLTVT.

This chain joins TRBV11-3 and TRBJ2-1; 14 nucleotides align to TRBD2. After removal of 0 bases from V and 8 bases from J, the junction contained 9 bases not matched to a gene. The CDR3 loop spans 18 amino acids. CDR1 is SGHNT and CDR2 is YENEEA in the germline V gene. The CDR3 DNA reads TGTGCCAGCAGCTTAGATCAATCAGGGACTAGCGGGGGACATGAGCAGTTCTTC. This codes for CASSLDQSGTSGGHEQFF.

The chain has TRBV7-2 and TRBJ2-5, with 7 positions matching TRBD1. The J call is uncertain, as TRBJ2-7 better fits the DNA end. The CDR3 is made up of 14 amino acids. The germline gives CDR1 SGHTA, CDR2 FQGNSA. The CDR3 DNA sequence: TGTGCCAGCAGCCCCCGGACAGGAAAATACGAGCAGTACTTC. Its protein is CASSPRTGKYEQYF.

This clonotype was seen a handful of times. The chain combines TRBV5-1 with TRBJ1-2, with 9 bases fitting TRBD1. This CDR3 spans 14 amino acids. Germline CDR1 and CDR2: SGHRS and YFSETQ. V shed 4 bases, J shed 4 bases, and the junction held 5 bases outside the gene matches. DNA for the CDR3: TGCGCCAGCAGCACCGGGACAGGGACCTATGGCTACACCTTC. Encoded protein: CASSTGTGTYGYTF.